What follows describes a single T cell receptor (beta chain). The data derive from a study of blood T cell repertoires in COVID-19. Study details: COVID-19 samples collected from the United States, Italy and Spain covered acute and convalescent phases. T cells, B-cell-depleted T cells, or PBMCs provided the cDNA or gDNA that served as material.

V lost 1 base and J lost 4; bases outside the gene matches: 9. The CDR3 spans 17 residues. CDR1 and CDR2 from the germline V gene are SGHDT and YYEEEE. The authors' processing: Reference gene primers were amplified, and this amplification served to estimate nucleated cell counts. Profiling relied on immunoSEQ multiplex PCR, and the TCRdb table lists in-frame clones only, not all of them. The V and J calls and clone size were taken over from that table, and D and trimming were inferred from the DNA. The sample includes about 80,000 clones, 80% to 90% seen only once; the top ten take roughly a sixth. This receptor was obtained from a woman aged 80 or older with acute or convalescent COVID-19. The V and J genes are TRBV5-6 and TRBJ1-2; 11 bases are shared with TRBD1. The specimen was peripheral blood. CDR3 residues: CASSLPQSGTGGYGYTF. In DNA form, the CDR3 reads TGTGCCAGCAGCTTGCCCCAATCCGGGACAGGGGGCTATGGCTACACCTTC.